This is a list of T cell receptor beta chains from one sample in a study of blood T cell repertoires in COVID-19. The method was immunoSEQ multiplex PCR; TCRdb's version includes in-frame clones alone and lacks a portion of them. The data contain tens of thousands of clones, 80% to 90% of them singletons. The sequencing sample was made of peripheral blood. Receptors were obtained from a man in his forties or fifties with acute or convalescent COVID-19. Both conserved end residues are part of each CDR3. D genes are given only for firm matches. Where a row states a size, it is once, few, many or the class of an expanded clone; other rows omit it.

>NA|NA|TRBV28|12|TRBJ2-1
TGTGCCAGCAGTGATGGGGGGACTGAGCAGTTCTTC
CASSDGGTEQFF
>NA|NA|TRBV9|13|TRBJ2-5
TGTGCCAGCAGCGTAGAGCTGGGGGGGACCCAGTACTTC
CASSVELGGTQYF
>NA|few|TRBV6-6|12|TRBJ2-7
TGTGCCAGCGGTCCGAGTTCCTACGAGCAGTACTTC
CASGPSSYEQYF
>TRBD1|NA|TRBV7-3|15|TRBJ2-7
TGTGCCAGCAGCTTAACGGGGACAGGGCGCTACGAGCAGTACTTC
CASSLTGTGRYEQYF
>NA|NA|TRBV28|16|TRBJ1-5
TGTGCCAGCAGTTTATTTCCAGGGATTCTCAGTCAGCCCCAGCATTTT
CASSLFPGILSQPQHF
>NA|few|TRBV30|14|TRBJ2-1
TGTGCCTGGAGTGTCACCCAGGGCTACAATGAGCAGTTCTTC
CAWSVTQGYNEQFF
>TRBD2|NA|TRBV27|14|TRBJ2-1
TGTGCCAGCAGTTGGGCTAGCGGAAACAATGAGCAGTTCTTC
CASSWASGNNEQFF
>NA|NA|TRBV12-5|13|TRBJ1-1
TGTGCTAGTGGCAGACAAGGAGGCACTGAAGCTTTCTTT
CASGRQGGTEAFF
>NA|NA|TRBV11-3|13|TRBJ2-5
TGTGCCAGCAGCTTAGCCGAACATGGGACCCAGTACTTC
CASSLAEHGTQYF
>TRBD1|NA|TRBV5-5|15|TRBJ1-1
TGTGCCAGCAGCGGTACAGGGGGCGCGGACACTGAAGCTTTCTTT
CASSGTGGADTEAFF
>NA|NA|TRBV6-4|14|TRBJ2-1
TGTGCCAGCAGTGTTGCCAGCGACTACAATGAGCAGTTCTTC
CASSVASDYNEQFF
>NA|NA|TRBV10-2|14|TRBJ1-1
TGCGCCAGCAGTGAGTCGATTTCGGAGGGAAAAGCTTTCTTT
CASSESISEGKAFF
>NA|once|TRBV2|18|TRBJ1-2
TGTGCCAGCAGTAGAAACCTTGGGCAGGGCTGGGTCGGCTATGGCTACACCTTC
CASSRNLGQGWVGYGYTF
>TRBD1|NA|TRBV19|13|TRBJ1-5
TGTGCCAGTAGGGGGACAGGGAATCAGCCCCAGCATTTT
CASRGTGNQPQHF
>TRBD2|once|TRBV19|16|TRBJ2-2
TGTGCCAGTAGTATAGCTAGCGGGAGGCGTGGCGGGGAGCTGTTTTTT
CASSIASGRRGGELFF
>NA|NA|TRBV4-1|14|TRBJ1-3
TGCGCCAGCAGCCAAGATCGGGGTGGAAACACCATATATTTT
CASSQDRGGNTIYF
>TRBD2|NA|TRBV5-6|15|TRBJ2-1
TGTGCCAGCAGCTTTCTAGCGGGGGGCCGGAATGAGCAGTTCTTC
CASSFLAGGRNEQFF
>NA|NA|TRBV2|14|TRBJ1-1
TGTGCCAGCAGTGGTAACCAGTTGAACACTGAAGCTTTCTTT
CASSGNQLNTEAFF
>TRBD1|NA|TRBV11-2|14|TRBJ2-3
TGTGCCAGCAGCTGGGACAGGGGTACAGATACGCAGTATTTT
CASSWDRGTDTQYF
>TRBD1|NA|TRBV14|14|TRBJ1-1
TGTGCCAGCAGCCTGAGGACAGGCCGCACTGAAGCTTTCTTT
CASSLRTGRTEAFF
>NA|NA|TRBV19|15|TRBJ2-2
TGTGCCAGTAACACCGGGACACGAAGGGCCGGGGAGCTGTTTTTT
CASNTGTRRAGELFF
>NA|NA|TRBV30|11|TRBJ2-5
TGTGCCTGGAGTCGTGTCGAGACCCAGTACTTC
CAWSRVETQYF
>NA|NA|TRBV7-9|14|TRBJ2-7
TGTGCCAGCAGCTTCACAGGGAACTCCTACGAGCAGTACTTC
CASSFTGNSYEQYF
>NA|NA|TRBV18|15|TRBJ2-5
TGTGCCAGCTCACCGAGGGCGCATCACCAAGAGACCCAGTACTTC
CASSPRAHHQETQYF
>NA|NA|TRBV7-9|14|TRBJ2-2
TGTGCCACCCGGTCGACAGAGAACACCGGGGAGCTGTTTTTT
CATRSTENTGELFF
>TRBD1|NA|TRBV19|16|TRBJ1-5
TGTGCCAGTAGTCCCAGGGGGCAGGAGGGCAATCAGCCCCAGCATTTT
CASSPRGQEGNQPQHF
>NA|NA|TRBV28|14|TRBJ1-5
TGTGCCAGCAGTTTGTCGCAGACTTATCAGCCCCAGCATTTT
CASSLSQTYQPQHF
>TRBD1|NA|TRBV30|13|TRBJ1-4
TGTGCCTGGTGCGGACAGGGATTTGAAAAACTGTTTTTT
CAWCGQGFEKLFF
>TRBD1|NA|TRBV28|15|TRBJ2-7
TGTGCCAGCAGCCACGGACAGGGGGTAATCCACGAGCAGTACTTC
CASSHGQGVIHEQYF
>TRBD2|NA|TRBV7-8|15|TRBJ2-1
TGTGCCAGCAGCTTACTAGCGGGAATAGACAATGAGCAGTTCTTC
CASSLLAGIDNEQFF
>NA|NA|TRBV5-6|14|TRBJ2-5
TGTGCCAGCAGCTTGTCGGGTCCTGGGGAGACCCAGTACTTC
CASSLSGPGETQYF
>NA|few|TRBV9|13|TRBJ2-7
TGTGCCAGCAGCGTGTCAGGTGACGACGAGCAGTACTTC
CASSVSGDDEQYF
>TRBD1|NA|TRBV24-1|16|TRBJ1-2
TGTGCCACCAGTGAATATGGTGAGACAGGGAACTATGGCTACACCTTC
CATSEYGETGNYGYTF
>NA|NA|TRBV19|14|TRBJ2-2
TGTGCCAGTGATGGACAGTGGAACACCGGGGAGCTGTTTTTT
CASDGQWNTGELFF
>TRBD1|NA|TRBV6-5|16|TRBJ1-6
TGTGCCAGCAGTTACGGGCCCACAGGGGTCAATTCACCCCTCCACTTT
CASSYGPTGVNSPLHF
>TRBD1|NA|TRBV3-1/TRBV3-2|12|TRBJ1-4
TGTGCCAGCAGCCAAGCAGGGGGCAGGGTGTTTTTT
CASSQAGGRVFF
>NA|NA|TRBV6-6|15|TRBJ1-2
TGTGCCAGCAGTTACGATGTGTCGGCTAACTATGGCTACACCTTC
CASSYDVSANYGYTF
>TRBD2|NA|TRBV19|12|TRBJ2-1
TGTGCCAGTAGTGGGGCGGGGGTTGAGCAGTTCTTC
CASSGAGVEQFF
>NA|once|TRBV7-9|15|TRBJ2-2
TGTGCCAGCAGCTTAGACGGGACAACCACCGGGGAGCTGTTTTTT
CASSLDGTTTGELFF
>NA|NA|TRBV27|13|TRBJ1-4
TGTGCCAGCAAGGTCAGGGCAGATGAAAAACTGTTTTTT
CASKVRADEKLFF
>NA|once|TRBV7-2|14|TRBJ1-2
TGTGCCAGCAGCTTAGCTGGCGGAAATTATGGCTACACCTTC
CASSLAGGNYGYTF
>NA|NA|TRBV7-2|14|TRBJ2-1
TGTGCCAGCAGTGGAGGCGTTAGTCGCAATGAGCAGTTCTTC
CASSGGVSRNEQFF
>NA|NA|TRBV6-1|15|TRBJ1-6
TGTGCCAGCAGTGAAGCGCTGGGGGCGCGATCACCCCTCCACTTT
CASSEALGARSPLHF
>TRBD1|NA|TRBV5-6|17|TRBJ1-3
TGTGCCAGCAGCTTAGACCGGGACAGGGGAGCCGGAAACACCATATATTTT
CASSLDRDRGAGNTIYF
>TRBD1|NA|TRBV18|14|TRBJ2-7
TGTGCCAGCTCACGACAGGGACGCGTAGACGAGCAGTACTTC
CASSRQGRVDEQYF
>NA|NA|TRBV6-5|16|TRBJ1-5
TGTGCCAGCAGTTACTCTGGGGACTTGGGCCATCAGCCCCAGCATTTT
CASSYSGDLGHQPQHF
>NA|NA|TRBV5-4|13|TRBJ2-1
TGTGCCAGCAGCTTGCCCCTAGCGCCCGAGCAGTTCTTC
CASSLPLAPEQFF
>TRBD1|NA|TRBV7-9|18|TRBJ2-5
TGTGCCAGCAGCTCAGCGGACAGGGGGGCACCACCCGGAGAGACCCAGTACTTC
CASSSADRGAPPGETQYF
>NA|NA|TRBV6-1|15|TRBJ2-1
TGTGCCAGCAGTTTGTTCGGCGGAATAGACAATGAGCAGTTCTTC
CASSLFGGIDNEQFF
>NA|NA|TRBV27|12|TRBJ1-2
TGTGCCAGCTCGTCAGGGGTGGGGGGCTACACCTTC
CASSSGVGGYTF
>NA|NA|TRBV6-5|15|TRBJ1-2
TGTGCCAGCATAGGCCAATGGACGACGGCGGGGGGCTACACCTTC
CASIGQWTTAGGYTF
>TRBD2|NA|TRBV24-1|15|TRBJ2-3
TGTGCCACCAGTGTTCGCGGGAGCGGAACAGATACGCAGTATTTT
CATSVRGSGTDTQYF
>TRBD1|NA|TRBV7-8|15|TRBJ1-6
TGTGCCAGCAGCGCGAGACAGGGTTGGAATTCACCCCTCCACTTT
CASSARQGWNSPLHF
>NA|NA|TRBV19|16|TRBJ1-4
TGTGCCAGTAGTATAGGCAGCGGCAGTCCGTCCGAAAAACTGTTTTTT
CASSIGSGSPSEKLFF